Below, 21 T cell receptor beta chains from the same sample are listed, as sequenced in a study of T cell responses to AZD1222 COVID-19 vaccine. TCRdb keeps only in-frame clones here, not all; method: immunoSEQ multiplex PCR. Of 75,000 to 100,000 clones in the sample, more than 80% were seen once. Material: peripheral blood, obtained on day 0 of AZD1222 vaccination. Source of these receptors: an adult in good health.

This chain connects TRBV5-1 to TRBJ1-4; D call uncertain. The germline CDR1 and CDR2 sequences are SGHRS and YFSETQ. Between the trimmed V and J ends, which lost 1 base and 4 bases, there was a span of 11 bases. This CDR3 has 15 amino acids. The CDR3 nucleotides are TGCGCCAGCAGCTTGCTTCCGGATAATAATGAAAAACTGTTTTTT. This sequence encodes CASSLLPDNNEKLFF.

The CDR3 DNA reads as TGTGCCAGCAGCCCAGGGGTCATCCTCATGAACACTGAAGCTTTCTTT. Translating it yields CASSPGVILMNTEAFF. The V gene is TRBV7-9, the J gene TRBJ1-1, with D possibly matching TRBD1 (6 bases). This CDR3 comprises 16 residues. The V and J ends lost 5 bases and 0 bases respectively, with 16 bases between them. CDR1 SEHNR and CDR2 FQNEAQ come from the germline V gene (reference sequence).

The rearrangement uses TRBV10-2 and TRBJ2-2; 10 bases are shared with TRBD2. Germline CDR1 reads WSHSY; CDR2 reads SAAADI. CDR3 length: 14 residues. Germline trimming cut 11 bases from V and 8 bases from J; bases unmatched to any gene: 11. CDR3 nucleotides: TGCGCCGCAGGGGGTAGCGGGGGGCAAGGGGAGCTGTTTTTT. Its protein is CAAGGSGGQGELFF.

The chain uses TRBV5-6 and TRBJ1-6, with D tentatively TRBD1 (6 bases). CDR3 length: 13 residues. The V end lost 4 bases, the J end lost 11 bases, and 13 bases lay between the germline ends. Germline CDR1 is SGHDT and CDR2 is YYEEEE. This chain's CDR3 is CASSTQGLPPLHF. The CDR3 DNA sequence: TGTGCCAGCAGCACTCAGGGGTTGCCACCCCTCCACTTT.

This sequence joins TRBV24-1 and TRBJ2-1, with 7 positions matching TRBD2. The V gene end was trimmed by 4 bases and the J gene end by 0 bases; junction bases not matched to a gene: 11. The CDR3 runs 18 residues. Germline V gene lookup returns CDR1 KGHDR and CDR2 SFDVKD. CDR3 nucleotide sequence: TGTGCCACCAGTGAGACCAAACTAGCGCCCCTCTCCTACAATGAGCAGTTCTTC. Translated, it gives CATSETKLAPLSYNEQFF.

V usage is TRBV5-4 and J usage is TRBJ2-7; 8 nucleotides agree with TRBD2. Per the germline V gene, CDR1 is SGHNT and CDR2 is YYREEE (reference sequence). The CDR3 covers 17 residues. Trimming at V came to 0 bases and at J to 2 bases, leaving 10 bases not matched to a gene. In DNA, the CDR3 is TGTGCCAGCAGCTTGGCCTCGCCGATAGCGGGACCCTACGAGCAGTACTTC. This sequence encodes CASSLASPIAGPYEQYF.

The CDR3 loop reads CASSPGTGGLRQYF. The CDR3 DNA is TGTGCCAGTAGCCCCGGGACAGGGGGCTTGAGGCAGTACTTC. The V call is TRBV19, the J call TRBJ2-7; 12 bases agree with TRBD1. CDR1 is LNHDA, CDR2 SQIVND, per germline (reference sequence). The CDR3 extends over 14 amino acids. J gave up 9 bases and V 6 bases, and 9 bases lay outside the gene matches.

CDR3 bases: TGTGCCAGCAGCGCGGATGAGGGGACAGGGTATGTTTCCCTCCACTTT. The encoded protein is CASSADEGTGYVSLHF. This chain uses TRBV7-9 with TRBJ1-6; TRBD1 matches 9 bases. Germline CDR1 is SEHNR and CDR2 is FQNEAQ (reference sequence). The CDR3 extends over 16 amino acids. Trimming at V came to 5 bases and at J to 14 bases, leaving 16 bases not matched to a gene. Full variable domain (rest looked up from reference TRBV7-9 and TRBJ1-6): DTGVSQNPRHKITKRGQNVTFRCDPISEHNRLYWYRQTLGQGPEFLTYFQNEAQLEKSRLLSDRFSAERPKGSFSTLEIQRTEQGDSAMYLCASSADEGTGYVSLHFGNGTRLTVT.

Turning to this clone: Other DNA sequences of this sample code for an identical CDR3. This chain links TRBV28 with TRBJ2-7, with no clear D. The CDR3 contains 14 residues. Germline CDR1 reads MDHEN; CDR2 reads SYDVKM. V lost 5 bases and J 2 bases, leaving 13 bases between the germline ends. CDR3 in amino acids: CASSPRLEPYEQYF. CDR3 bases: TGTGCCAGCAGTCCCCGATTAGAGCCCTACGAGCAGTACTTC.

The gene calls are TRBV7-2 and TRBJ1-2; D is perhaps TRBD1 (6 bases). Trimming left V 5 bases short and J 2 bases short, with 15 bases between. Germline lookup yields CDR1 SGHTA and CDR2 FQGNSA. This CDR3 comprises 15 residues. CDR3 nucleotide sequence: TGTGCCAGCAGCCATGGTTTGGGGGGCAACTATGGCTACACCTTC. This codes for CASSHGLGGNYGYTF. The full variable domain, rest sourced from reference TRBV7-2 and TRBJ1-2, is GAGVSQSPSNKVTEKGKDVELRCDPISGHTALYWYRQSLGQGLEFLIYFQGNSAPDKSGLPSDRFSAERTGGSVSTLTIQRTQQEDSAVYLCASSHGLGGNYGYTFGSGTRLTVV.

The chain links TRBV5-1 to TRBJ2-1; D is undetermined. Trimming removed 4 bases at V and 0 bases at J, with 11 bases between. Per germline, CDR1 SGHRS and CDR2 YFSETQ. CDR3 length: 15 amino acids. CDR3 nucleotides: TGCGCCAGCAGCCCGGACGTGAGCTCCTACAATGAGCAGTTCTTC. As protein: CASSPDVSSYNEQFF. The variable domain in full, with the rest retrieved from reference TRBV5-1 and TRBJ2-1, is KAGVTQTPRYLIKTRGQQVTLSCSPISGHRSVSWYQQTPGQGLQFLFEYFSETQRNKGNFPGRFSGRQFSNSRSEMNVSTLELGDSALYLCASSPDVSSYNEQFFGPGTRLTVL.

The chain employs TRBV11-2 and TRBJ1-1; D is unclear. The length of the CDR3 is 13 residues. Germline V gene sequence: CDR1 SGHAT, CDR2 FQNNGV. Trimming pared 1 base from V and 3 bases from J, leaving 6 bases between. The CDR3 loop reads CASSLGWDTEAFF. In nucleotides, the CDR3 is TGTGCCAGCAGCTTAGGGTGGGACACTGAAGCTTTCTTT.

This sequence joins TRBV4-1 and TRBJ1-2; TRBD1 might be the D (6 bases). The V end was cut by 0 bases, the J end by 0 bases, with 14 bases between. Germline loops: CDR1 MGHRA, CDR2 YSYEKL. The CDR3 loop spans 17 amino acids. The CDR3 nucleotides are TGCGCCAGCAGCCAAGAGAAGGGACAAGGGGCTAACTATGGCTACACCTTC. This sequence encodes CASSQEKGQGANYGYTF.

V and J are TRBV3-1 (or the pseudogene TRBV3-2) and TRBJ1-5, with 9 positions matching TRBD1. J gave up 7 bases and V 0 bases, and 7 bases lay outside the gene matches. CDR3 size: 16 residues. Germline loops: CDR1 LGHDT, CDR2 YNNKEL (reference sequence). The CDR3 sequence: CASSQDWGQGRQPQHF. The CDR3 DNA sequence: TGTGCCAGCAGCCAAGATTGGGGACAGGGACGGCAGCCCCAGCATTTT.

The V call is TRBV29-1, the J call TRBJ1-5, with 8 bases matching TRBD1. The trim removed 8 bases at V and 4 bases at J, leaving 7 bases unmatched. The CDR3 contains 13 residues. Germline values: CDR1 SQVTM, CDR2 ANQGSEA. This chain's CDR3 is CSYGTGENQPQHF. The CDR3 DNA reads TGCAGCTATGGGACAGGAGAAAATCAGCCCCAGCATTTT.

The V call is TRBV5-6, the J call TRBJ1-5; a possible D gene is TRBD1 (6 bases). The germline gives CDR1 SGHDT, CDR2 YYEEEE. V shed 1 base and J shed 6 bases, with 11 bases lying between them. The CDR3 runs to 14 residues. CDR3 sequence reads: CASSLRQVRQPQHF. CDR3 DNA sequence: TGTGCCAGCAGCTTGAGACAGGTGCGTCAGCCCCAGCATTTT.

The V and J genes are TRBV24-1 and TRBJ1-5, with 8 bases matching TRBD1. This CDR3 contains 13 residues. Germline V gene data show CDR1 as KGHDR and CDR2 as SFDVKD. V shed 10 bases and J 7 bases; nucleotides not matched to a gene: 8. The CDR3 loop reads CATAGGGRQPQHF. In DNA, the CDR3 is TGTGCCACTGCAGGGGGCGGCAGGCAGCCCCAGCATTTT.

This clone was recorded only once. The genes are TRBV27 and TRBJ2-1; weak D call: TRBD1 (6 bases). Germline values: CDR1 MNHEY, CDR2 SMNVEV (reference sequence). V lost 4 bases to trimming and J lost 0 bases, with 19 bases between them. The CDR3 totals 18 residues. The CDR3 reads CASSSAGDSLSSYNEQFF. In DNA form, the CDR3 reads TGTGCCAGCAGTTCCGCAGGGGATAGCCTGAGCTCCTACAATGAGCAGTTCTTC.

This clone was recorded a few times. The CDR3 DNA follows: TGCGCCAGCAGTTCAAGGACAGGGGGTATCTACGAGCAGTACTTC. Residues: CASSSRTGGIYEQYF. The rearrangement uses TRBV5-1 and TRBJ2-7, with 10 bases lining up with TRBD1. This CDR3 spans 15 amino acids. CDR1 and CDR2 from the germline V gene are SGHRS and YFSETQ. Trimming took 5 bases from V and 3 from J; bases not matched to a gene: 8.

The chain carries TRBV28 and TRBJ2-1; the D gene is possibly TRBD2 (6 bases). This CDR3 region has 14 residues. The germline gives CDR1 MDHEN, CDR2 SYDVKM. V dropped 4 bases and J dropped 2 bases, with 9 bases sitting between them. The CDR3 loop reads CASSWAGPYNEQFF. The CDR3 DNA reads as TGTGCCAGCAGTTGGGCGGGGCCCTACAATGAGCAGTTCTTC.

V usage is TRBV30 and J usage is TRBJ1-2, with 7 bases aligning to TRBD1. Losses at the gene ends were 0 bases for V and 4 bases for J; bases not matched to a gene: 8. The CDR3 has 15 residues. From germline, CDR1 is GTSNPN and CDR2 SVGIG (reference sequence). CDR3 nucleotides: TGTGCCTGGAGTGTGGCCATAGGGACAGCCTATGGCTACACCTTC. This translates into CAWSVAIGTAYGYTF.